The 17 T cell receptor beta chains below come from one sample, sequenced in a study of blood T cell repertoires in COVID-19. Some clones are missing from TCRdb's copy, which holds only in-frame ones; the method was immunoSEQ multiplex PCR. This table has about 58,000 clones, 85% to 90% appearing once. Sequencing input: peripheral blood. These receptors were collected from a man between 60 and 75 years old with active COVID-19.

J is TRBJ2-3 and V is TRBV5-1; TRBD1 matches 11 bases. The CDR3 covers 16 residues. Germline trimming cut 0 bases from V and 6 bases from J; bases unmatched to any gene: 6. The germline V gene has CDR1 SGHRS and CDR2 YFSETQ. The CDR3 coding sequence is TGCGCCAGCAGCTTGGTCCCGGGACAGGGGGTGGATACGCAGTATTTT. Translation gives CASSLVPGQGVDTQYF.

This sequence joins TRBV5-6 and TRBJ1-1; TRBD1 matches 8 bases. The V segment lost 2 bases and the J segment 5 bases; nucleotides outside the gene matches: 11. The CDR3 has 16 amino acids. Germline CDR1 is SGHDT and CDR2 is YYEEEE. This CDR3 reads CASSFLSDRGGTEAFF. CDR3 coding DNA: TGTGCCAGCAGCTTCCTCAGCGACAGGGGTGGGACTGAAGCTTTCTTT. The full variable domain, completed using reference TRBV5-6 and TRBJ1-1, is DAGVTQSPTHLIKTRGQQVTLRCSPKSGHDTVSWYQQALGQGPQFIFQYYEEEERQRGNFPDRFSGHQFPNYSSELNVNALLLGDSALYLCASSFLSDRGGTEAFFGQGTRLTVV.

This clone has only one observation. The chain recombines TRBV9 with TRBJ1-6; D is possibly TRBD1 (6 bases). The V end was cut by 4 bases, the J end by 10 bases, with 18 bases between. The CDR3 extends over 15 amino acids. Germline V gene lookup returns CDR1 SGDLS and CDR2 YYNGEE. CDR3 nucleotides: TGTGCCAGCAGCCCAAACGGGCGCGGGGGCTCACCCCTCCACTTT. Protein: CASSPNGRGGSPLHF.

The CDR3 loop reads CSVETSSSSYEQYF. The CDR3 region has the DNA TGCAGCGTAGAGACTAGCAGCAGCTCCTACGAGCAGTACTTC. This chain uses TRBV29-1 with TRBJ2-7; 7 nucleotides match TRBD2. CDR1 SQVTM and CDR2 ANQGSEA come from the germline V gene. With V trimmed by 6 bases and J by 0 bases, 8 bases remained unmatched. There are 14 residues in the CDR3.

This clone was detected once. The rearrangement uses TRBV4-1 and TRBJ1-1; 8 bases agree with TRBD1. Losses at the gene ends were 0 bases for V and 4 bases for J; bases not matched to a gene: 13. CDR1 is MGHRA and CDR2 is YSYEKL in the germline V gene. There are 18 residues in the CDR3. The chain's CDR3 is CASSQDPPTGALSTEAFF. The CDR3 DNA reads TGCGCCAGCAGCCAAGACCCGCCGACAGGGGCGCTCTCCACTGAAGCTTTCTTT.

V usage is TRBV19 and J usage is TRBJ1-1, with 10 bases matching TRBD1. V gave up 8 bases and J gave up 3 bases; unmatched junction bases: 12. Germline CDR1 LNHDA, CDR2 SQIVND (reference sequence). CDR3 size: 16 residues. The CDR3 spells CASSQIAGQGYTEAFF. The CDR3 DNA reads as TGTGCCAGTTCCCAGATTGCGGGACAGGGGTACACTGAAGCTTTCTTT.

The rearrangement links TRBV3-1 (or the pseudogene TRBV3-2) to TRBJ2-1, with D maybe TRBD1 (5 bases). In germline, CDR1 is LGHDT, CDR2 YNNKEL (reference sequence). The CDR3 runs 11 residues. Deletions cut 4 bases from V and 10 bases from J, with 8 bases between. The CDR3 loop is CASSLRQEQFF. As DNA, the CDR3 is TGTGCCAGCAGCCTTAGACAGGAGCAGTTCTTC.

DNA of the CDR3: TGTGCCAGCAGTTTATTAAAAAGACTAGCGGGAGGAGGCAGAGACAATGAGCAGTTCTTC. Translation: CASSLLKRLAGGGRDNEQFF. The genes are TRBV28 and TRBJ2-1, with TRBD2 identical over 13 bases. With 1 base clipped from V and 5 bases from J, the junction kept 14 bases outside the gene matches. The V gene's germline CDR1 is MDHEN and CDR2 SYDVKM. The CDR3 sequence is 20 residues long.

The genes are TRBV2 and TRBJ1-1; 8 nucleotides match TRBD1. The CDR3 runs 12 residues. Per germline, CDR1 SNHLY and CDR2 FYNNEI. The J segment lost 6 bases and the V segment lost 9 bases, leaving 6 bases of the junction unmatched. The CDR3 sequence is CASGQGLAEAFF. The CDR3 region has the DNA TGTGCCAGTGGACAGGGTCTCGCTGAAGCTTTCTTT.

The rearrangement links TRBV5-4 to TRBJ2-1; 7 bases map to TRBD1. The germline CDR1 and CDR2 sequences are SGHNT and YYREEE (reference sequence). The V segment lost 0 bases and the J segment 5 bases; nucleotides outside the gene matches: 8. The CDR3 loop spans 16 amino acids. CDR3 sequence reads: CASSLGGGFQDNEQFF. The CDR3 DNA reads TGTGCCAGCAGCTTGGGAGGGGGCTTCCAGGACAATGAGCAGTTCTTC.

V is TRBV7-8 and J is TRBJ1-1, with a weak D call TRBD1 (5 bases). The V gene lost 4 bases and the J gene lost 7 bases, with 19 bases spanning the gap. In germline, CDR1 is SGHVS, CDR2 FQNEAQ. CDR3 size: 15 residues. CDR3 protein: CASSSLGIREGEAFF. The CDR3 DNA is TGTGCCAGCAGCTCTTTAGGTATCAGGGAGGGTGAAGCTTTCTTT.

This clone was seen just once. The genes are TRBV25-1 and TRBJ1-6; the D is unclear. CDR3 length: 15 residues. Per germline, CDR1 MGHDK and CDR2 SYGVNS. V dropped 6 bases and J dropped 0 bases, with 9 bases sitting between them. The CDR3 DNA follows: TGTGCCAGCAGCGCGAGGAGCTCCTATAATTCACCCCTCCACTTT. This sequence encodes CASSARSSYNSPLHF.

The chain recombines TRBV30 with TRBJ2-1; tentatively, D is TRBD2 (5 bases). The CDR3 runs to 16 residues. Germline V lookup: CDR1 GTSNPN, CDR2 SVGIG (reference sequence). The V and J ends lost 4 bases and 3 bases respectively, with 19 bases between them. The CDR3 loop reads CAWNRPSGIHYNEQFF. In nucleotides, the CDR3 is TGTGCCTGGAACCGTCCTTCGGGGATCCACTACAATGAGCAGTTCTTC.

The chain has TRBV27 and TRBJ1-5; 8 bases map to TRBD1. Germline V gene sequence: CDR1 MNHEY, CDR2 SMNVEV (reference sequence). The CDR3 is 14 residues long. The V gene end was trimmed by 5 bases and the J gene end by 2 bases; junction bases not matched to a gene: 2. The CDR3 is CASSGTGGNQPQHF. CDR3 nucleotide sequence: TGTGCCAGCAGTGGGACAGGAGGCAATCAGCCCCAGCATTTT.

As DNA, the CDR3 is TGTGCCACTACAGGACGGACGAACACTGAAGCTTTCTTT. Translation gives CATTGRTNTEAFF. The chain recombines TRBV10-3 with TRBJ1-1, with D maybe TRBD1 (5 bases). V lost 10 bases, J lost 1 base, and 13 bases lay in between. The germline gives CDR1 ENHRY, CDR2 SYGVKD. The CDR3 runs to 13 residues.

The chain links TRBV15 to TRBJ1-3; D is unclear. CDR1 LNHNV and CDR2 YYDKDF come from the germline V gene (reference sequence). Between the trimmed V and J ends, which lost 5 bases and 0 bases, there was a span of 14 bases. The CDR3 loop spans 16 amino acids. The CDR3 region is CATSPRRQISGNTIYF. For the CDR3, the DNA is TGTGCCACCAGCCCTAGGAGGCAGATCTCTGGAAACACCATATATTTT.

The chain is built from TRBV30 and TRBJ2-7; the D gene is possibly TRBD1 (6 bases). The CDR3 has 13 amino acids. Germline V gene sequence: CDR1 GTSNPN, CDR2 SVGIG (reference sequence). V lost 5 bases, J lost 9 bases, and 20 bases lay in between. The CDR3 sequence is CAWGGQGLKGQYF. The CDR3 region has the DNA TGTGCCTGGGGGGGTCAGGGGCTGAAGGGGCAGTACTTC. Drawing the rest from reference TRBV30 and TRBJ2-7, the complete variable domain is SQTIHQWPATLVQPVGSPLSLECTVEGTSNPNLYWYRQAAGRGLQLLFYSVGIGQISSEVPQNLSASRPQDRQFILSSKKLLLSDSGFYLCAWGGQGLKGQYFGPGTRLTVT.